This TCR beta chain was sequenced during a study of shared clonotypes between healthy human individuals. CDR1 is SGHRS, CDR2 YFSETQ, per germline. J lost 2 bases, V lost 1 base, and 5 bases had no gene match. CDR3 length equals 15 residues. On this clone: What it binds is unknown.

HIV-negative, healthy adults without recent acute infections or vaccinations were the donors. CD4+ cell separation produced CD45RA+ naive and CD45RA-negative memory subsets. Measured with immunoSEQ multiplex PCR; TCRdb has only the in-frame clones, and not every one. The sample has 1,400,000 or so clones; 98% are singletons. General study points: A handful of donors held about 5% of naive CD4 clonotypes in common.

The V and J genes are TRBV5-1 and TRBJ2-5, with 7 bases identical to TRBD1. Sample: naive CD4+ T cells sorted from blood. Indicated subset: CD45RA+ positively selected. The TCR sequence derives from a man aged 30 to 45 in good health. The DNA of the CDR3 is TGCGCCAGCAGCTTGACCGGCAGGGGGCAAGAGACCCAGTACTTC. Translating gives CASSLTGRGQETQYF.